The 8 T cell receptor beta chains reported below all come from one sample, sequenced in a study of prognosis after radiotherapy for stage I lung cancer. Genomic DNA was the source, and TCR beta CDR3 was amplified from it by two-round multiplex PCR. Gene-specific TRBV and TRBJ primers were used in PCR round one. Each CDR3 protein is one row after TCRdb ran MiXCR on the multiplex PCR reads. The repertoire holds 15,000 or so distinct CDR3 sequences, with 29% as singletons. The material was PBMCs, obtained before or after stereotactic body radiation therapy (not recorded which). The receptors stem from a donor at least 50 years old with non-small cell lung cancer.

This clonotype was detected many times. V is TRBV20-1 and J is TRBJ1-5; 7 nucleotides line up with TRBD1. Looked up from germline, CDR1 is DFQATT and CDR2 is SNEGSKA (reference sequence). The J segment lost 2 bases and the V segment lost 5 bases, leaving 6 bases of the junction unmatched. This CDR3 spans 14 amino acids. The CDR3, as DNA: TGCAGTGCTCGACAGGGCGAGGGCAATCAGCCCCAGCATTTT. It specifies CSARQGEGNQPQHF.

This clonotype was seen ten or more times. The rearrangement uses TRBV28 and TRBJ2-2, with D unresolved. CDR3 size: 17 residues. CDR1 is MDHEN and CDR2 is SYDVKM in the germline V gene. V lost 5 bases and J 4 bases, leaving 20 bases between the germline ends. The DNA of the CDR3 is TGTGCCAGCAGTGCTGAAAAAGTCATTTGGGGCACCGGGGAGCTGTTTTTT. Translated, it gives CASSAEKVIWGTGELFF.

This sequence joins TRBV27 and TRBJ2-7; possible D gene TRBD2, 6 bases. The CDR3 consists of 15 residues. Trimming left V 8 bases short and J 1 base short, with 18 bases between. CDR1 is MNHEY, CDR2 SMNVEV, per germline (reference sequence). The CDR3 reads CASGEERNPSYEQYF. The CDR3 DNA sequence: TGTGCCAGCGGGGAGGAACGAAACCCATCCTACGAGCAGTACTTC.

By its share, this clonotype is medium-sized. The V and J genes are TRBV20-1 and TRBJ1-6, with D possibly matching TRBD1 (6 bases). Per the germline V gene, CDR1 is DFQATT and CDR2 is SNEGSKA (reference sequence). The CDR3 runs to 15 residues. Trimming pared 5 bases from V and 7 bases from J, leaving 18 bases between. The CDR3 reads CSAGGRDPRNSPLHF. CDR3 bases: TGCAGTGCTGGGGGCCGGGACCCCCGAAATTCACCCCTCCACTTT.

With respect to this clonotype: A far larger clone lies a single base away; this is likely a read error. The rearrangement uses TRBV4-2 and TRBJ2-4; 9 bases map to TRBD2. CDR3 length: 16 amino acids. Germline V gene lookup returns CDR1 LGHNA and CDR2 YNFKEQ. CDR3 DNA: TGTGCCAGCAGCCAAGATCAGGGGACTAGCAGCAATGAGCGGTTCTTC. Encoded protein: CASSQDQGTSSNERFF.

This clonotype was seen many times. The chain is built from TRBV7-9 and TRBJ1-3; tentative D call: TRBD1 (5 bases). V lost 8 bases, J lost 2 bases, and 13 bases lay in between. The length of the CDR3 is 14 residues. The germline gives CDR1 SEHNR, CDR2 FQNEAQ (reference sequence). CDR3 sequence (DNA): TGTGCCAGCGGCCCTGGGGCAACTGGAAACACCATATATTTT. Translation: CASGPGATGNTIYF.

This clonotype was detected ten times or more. This chain connects TRBV6-1 to TRBJ2-5, with D possibly TRBD1 on 6 matching bases. V was cut by 6 bases and J by 3 bases, with 14 bases left in between. Germline loops: CDR1 MNHNS, CDR2 SASEGT. The CDR3 loop spans 14 amino acids. Written as DNA, the CDR3 is TGTGCCAGCAGGGAACCGGGACAAGAAGAGACCCAGTACTTC. Translation: CASREPGQEETQYF.

This clonotype was observed many times. The DNA of the CDR3 is TGTGCCACCAGCAGAGCACTAGCGTACGAGCAGTACTTC. Translated, it gives CATSRALAYEQYF. The chain employs TRBV15 and TRBJ2-7, with 7 bases fitting TRBD2. The CDR3 is 13 amino acids. Germline CDR1 is LNHNV and CDR2 is YYDKDF (reference sequence). The J segment lost 4 bases and the V segment lost 1 base, leaving 1 base of the junction unmatched.